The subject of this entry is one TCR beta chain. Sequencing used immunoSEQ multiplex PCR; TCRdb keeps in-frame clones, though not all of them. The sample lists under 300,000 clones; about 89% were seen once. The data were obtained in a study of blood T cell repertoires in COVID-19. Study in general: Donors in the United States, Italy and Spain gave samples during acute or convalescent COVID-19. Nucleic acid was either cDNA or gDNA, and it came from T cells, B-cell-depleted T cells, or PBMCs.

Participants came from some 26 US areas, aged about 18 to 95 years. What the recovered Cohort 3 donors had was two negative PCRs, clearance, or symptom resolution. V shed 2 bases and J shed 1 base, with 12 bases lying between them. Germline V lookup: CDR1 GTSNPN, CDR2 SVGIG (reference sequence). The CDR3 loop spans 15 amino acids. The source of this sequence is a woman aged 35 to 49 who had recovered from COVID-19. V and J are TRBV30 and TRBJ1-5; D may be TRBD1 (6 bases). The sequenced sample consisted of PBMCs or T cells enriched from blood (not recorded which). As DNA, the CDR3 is TGTGCCTGGAGTCCAGGTGGGACAAGCAATCAGCCCCAGCATTTT. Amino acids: CAWSPGGTSNQPQHF.